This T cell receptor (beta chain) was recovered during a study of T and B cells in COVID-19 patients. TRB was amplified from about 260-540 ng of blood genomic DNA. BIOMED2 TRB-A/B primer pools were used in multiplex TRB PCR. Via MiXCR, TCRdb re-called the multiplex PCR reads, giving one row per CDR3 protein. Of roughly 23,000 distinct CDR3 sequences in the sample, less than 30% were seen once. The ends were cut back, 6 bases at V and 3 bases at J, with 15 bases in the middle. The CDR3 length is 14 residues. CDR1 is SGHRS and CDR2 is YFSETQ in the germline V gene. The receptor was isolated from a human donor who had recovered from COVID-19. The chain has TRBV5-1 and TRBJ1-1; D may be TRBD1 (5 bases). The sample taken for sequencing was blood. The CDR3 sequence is CASTGSGTYTEAFF. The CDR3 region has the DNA TGCGCCAGCACAGGGTCGGGAACCTACACTGAAGCTTTCTTT.